These 31 T cell receptor beta chains were all obtained from the same sample, sequenced in a study of shared clonotypes between healthy human individuals (dated by TCRdb to about 2020). The library was generated by the immunoSEQ multiplex PCR assay. As stored in TCRdb, this immuneACCESS dataset retains in-frame rearrangements with V and J assigned. A fraction of the clones does not appear; measured against another copy, unresolved V genes explain less than half of the discrepancy, and the remainder lacks a known reason. The sample contains a few million clones, 80% to 95% of them found a single time. The biggest ten clones account for 1.5% to 2% of the sample. CD8 naive samples were CD45RO-negative cells positively selected for CCR7, giving a CD45RA+CCR7+ population that excluded TemRA cells. The source material was naive CD8+ T cells from PBMCs. The cell subset or site label corresponds to: CD45RA+CCR7+. These receptors all come from a man younger than 30 in good health. Some clones in this sample may be carry-over from other donors' samples.

This clone was detected only a few times. V and J are TRBV4-3 and TRBJ1-1; no reliable D call. The germline V and J ends were trimmed by 0 bases and 1 base, with 9 bases remaining between them. This CDR3 is built from 15 residues. CDR1 is LGHNA and CDR2 is YSLEER in the germline V gene. The CDR3 nucleotides are TGCGCCAGCAGCCAAGATCGGCAGCCGAACACTGAAGCTTTCTTT. This codes for CASSQDRQPNTEAFF.

V usage is TRBV4-1 and J usage is TRBJ2-7; D is ambiguous. The CDR3 extends over 13 amino acids. Germline V gene data show CDR1 as MGHRA and CDR2 as YSYEKL. The ends were cut back, 4 bases at V and 4 bases at J, with 11 bases in the middle. The CDR3 here is CASSLSLLYEQYF. Written as DNA, the CDR3 is TGCGCCAGCAGCCTTAGCCTTCTATACGAGCAGTACTTC.

The chain is built from TRBV4-1 and TRBJ2-7; 7 bases are shared with TRBD2. Trimming took 0 bases from V and 3 from J; bases not matched to a gene: 17. Germline V CDR1 and CDR2: MGHRA, YSYEKL. The CDR3 is 19 amino acids. CDR3 region: CASSQEEAGTTGGFYEQYF. For the CDR3, the DNA is TGCGCCAGCAGCCAAGAGGAAGCGGGAACAACCGGTGGTTTCTACGAGCAGTACTTC.

The chain couples TRBV7-9 to TRBJ2-1; 10 bases fit TRBD2. The trim removed 1 base at V and 9 bases at J, leaving 6 bases unmatched. The CDR3 loop spans 15 amino acids. Germline loops: CDR1 SEHNR, CDR2 FQNEAQ (reference sequence). CDR3 in DNA: TGTGCCAGCAGCTTAGTTTCTAGCGGGAGACTTGAGCAGTTCTTC. It codes for CASSLVSSGRLEQFF.

The gene calls are TRBV11-2 and TRBJ2-5; 7 bases map to TRBD1. CDR1 is SGHAT and CDR2 is FQNNGV in the germline V gene. This CDR3 spans 17 amino acids. Germline trimming cut 5 bases from V and 5 bases from J; bases unmatched to any gene: 17. The CDR3 DNA reads as TGTGCCAGCAGCGAACAAATCAACAGGGGTTGGGGGGAGACCCAGTACTTC. This gives the protein CASSEQINRGWGETQYF.

V gene TRBV2 combines with J gene TRBJ1-2, with D perhaps TRBD1 (5 bases). There are 12 residues in the CDR3. The V end lost 4 bases, the J end lost 8 bases, and 11 bases lay between the germline ends. Per germline, CDR1 SNHLY and CDR2 FYNNEI. CDR3 in amino acids: CASSVDRLGYTF. The CDR3 DNA reads TGTGCCAGCAGTGTAGACAGACTGGGCTACACCTTC.

In regard to this clone: Other DNA variants within this sample encode the same CDR3. This chain links TRBV27 with TRBJ2-1; no clear D. V lost 0 bases, J lost 6 bases, and 6 bases lay in between. CDR1 is MNHEY, CDR2 SMNVEV, per germline (reference sequence). This CDR3 contains 13 residues. CDR3 in DNA: TGTGCCAGCAGTTTATCGAAGATCAATGAGCAGTTCTTC. This gives the protein CASSLSKINEQFF.

The chain uses TRBV28 and TRBJ2-7, with 9 bases aligning to TRBD1. Germline CDR1 MDHEN, CDR2 SYDVKM. Losses at the gene ends were 5 bases for V and 3 bases for J; bases not matched to a gene: 11. The CDR3 sequence is 16 residues long. CDR3 in DNA: TGTGCCAGCAGTGACCTCGCGGACAGGGGAATCTACGAGCAGTACTTC. Its translation: CASSDLADRGIYEQYF.

This chain uses TRBV29-1 with TRBJ2-2; 14 positions agree with TRBD2. The CDR3 has 18 residues. Germline CDR1 is SQVTM and CDR2 is ANQGSEA. Trimming took 8 bases from V and 3 from J; bases not matched to a gene: 14. The DNA of the CDR3 is TGCAGCCCATTCAAGGGGGGACTAGCGGGAGACCACACCGGGGAGCTGTTTTTT. Translating it yields CSPFKGGLAGDHTGELFF.

The chain joins TRBV7-3 to TRBJ1-1, with TRBD1 as a possible D gene (6 bases). The CDR3 contains 15 residues. V was shortened by 2 bases and J by 2 bases, with 12 bases between the two germline ends. The germline V gene has CDR1 SGHTA and CDR2 FQGTGA. The CDR3 sequence is CASSLYSGVNTEAFF. The CDR3 nucleotides read TGTGCCAGCAGCTTATATTCAGGGGTCAACACTGAAGCTTTCTTT.

This chain connects TRBV9 to TRBJ2-2, with D unresolved. CDR1 SGDLS and CDR2 YYNGEE come from the germline V gene. Trimming took off 2 bases at V and 2 bases at J, with 10 bases between the two ends. The CDR3 length is 15 residues. In DNA form, the CDR3 reads TGTGCCAGCAGCGTCCGGGCCTCAAACACCGGGGAGCTGTTTTTT. It is translated as CASSVRASNTGELFF.

The V gene is TRBV27, the J gene TRBJ2-3, with TRBD2 identical over 13 bases. The CDR3 runs 16 residues. Trimming removed 5 bases from V and 7 bases from J; junction bases left unmatched: 9. Germline V lookup: CDR1 MNHEY, CDR2 SMNVEV (reference sequence). In nucleotides, the CDR3 is TGTGCCAGCAGTCCCTCCCGACTAGCGGGGGGAAATACGCAGTATTTT. Translation: CASSPSRLAGGNTQYF.

The V and J genes are TRBV14 and TRBJ2-1; either TRBD1 or TRBD2 may supply D (6 bases each). The germline V and J ends were trimmed by 3 bases and 8 bases, with 14 bases remaining between them. Germline CDR1 SGHDN, CDR2 FVKESK. CDR3 length: 14 amino acids. The CDR3 bases are TGTGCCAGCAGCCACGGATTGGGGGGCTATGAGCAGTTCTTC. Amino acids: CASSHGLGGYEQFF.

V gene TRBV10-2 combines with J gene TRBJ1-1, with D maybe TRBD1 (5 bases). CDR3 length: 13 residues. Germline-derived CDR1 and CDR2 are WSHSY and SAAADI. The germline V and J ends were trimmed by 2 bases and 5 bases, with 9 bases remaining between them. The CDR3 reads CASSEEGWTEAFF. CDR3 coding DNA: TGCGCCAGCAGTGAGGAGGGGTGGACTGAAGCTTTCTTT.

This chain joins TRBV28 and TRBJ2-3, with 12 bases aligning to TRBD2. The J segment lost 4 bases and the V segment lost 6 bases, leaving 8 bases of the junction unmatched. The CDR3 runs 16 residues. The germline CDR1 and CDR2 sequences are MDHEN and SYDVKM. In DNA, the CDR3 is TGTGCCAGCAGCCCAGCGACTAGCGGGAGCCCAGATACGCAGTATTTT. Translation gives CASSPATSGSPDTQYF.

V is TRBV14 and J is TRBJ2-1; 8 bases map to TRBD2. This CDR3 has 16 residues. The V and J ends lost 0 bases and 6 bases, in that order; junction bases with no gene match: 7. Germline values: CDR1 SGHDN, CDR2 FVKESK. CDR3 sequence reads: CASSQDWGLGSNEQFF. CDR3 DNA sequence: TGTGCCAGCAGCCAAGATTGGGGACTAGGCTCCAATGAGCAGTTCTTC.

CDR3 sequence: CASSFGGRSGRNTGELFF. The CDR3, as DNA: TGTGCCAGCAGCTTCGGAGGTCGTAGCGGGAGGAACACCGGGGAGCTGTTTTTT. The rearrangement links TRBV5-4 to TRBJ2-2; TRBD2 aligns across 9 bases. Per germline, CDR1 SGHNT and CDR2 YYREEE (reference sequence). V gave up 2 bases and J gave up 1 base; unmatched junction bases: 9. This CDR3 is 18 amino acids long.

The genes are TRBV29-1 and TRBJ1-4; D call uncertain. V lost 4 bases to trimming and J lost 3 bases, with 18 bases between them. The CDR3 spans 16 residues. CDR1 is SQVTM, CDR2 ANQGSEA, per germline. The CDR3 loop is CSVGPGVGLANEKLFF. The DNA for the CDR3 is TGCAGCGTTGGCCCCGGGGTAGGCTTGGCTAATGAAAAACTGTTTTTT.

The chain is built from TRBV27 and TRBJ2-7; 11 nucleotides agree with TRBD2. V lost 0 bases, J lost 4 bases, and 5 bases stayed unmatched. The germline gives CDR1 MNHEY, CDR2 SMNVEV (reference sequence). This CDR3 region has 16 residues. CDR3 sequence: CASSLSTPSGRYEQYF. In nucleotides, the CDR3 is TGTGCCAGCAGTTTATCGACCCCTAGCGGGAGGTACGAGCAGTACTTC.

This clone was detected only once. V and J are TRBV27 and TRBJ2-2, with 9 positions matching TRBD2. This CDR3 region has 16 residues. Germline CDR1 reads MNHEY; CDR2 reads SMNVEV (reference sequence). Germline trimming cut 1 base from V and 2 bases from J; bases unmatched to any gene: 2. The CDR3 nucleotides read TGTGCCAGCAGTTTATGGGGACTAGCTAACACCGGGGAGCTGTTTTTT. It translates to CASSLWGLANTGELFF.

This clone was seen a handful of times. V is TRBV29-1 and J is TRBJ1-2; TRBD1 might be the D (5 bases). This CDR3 has 11 amino acids. Germline CDR1 SQVTM, CDR2 ANQGSEA. V lost 4 bases, J lost 8 bases, and 11 bases lay in between. CDR3 DNA sequence: TGCAGCGTTGCTCAGGGCCTCGGCTACACCTTC. Amino acids: CSVAQGLGYTF.

The gene calls are TRBV9 and TRBJ2-7; 7 nucleotides agree with TRBD2. CDR3 length equals 14 residues. Germline trimming cut 2 bases from V and 5 bases from J; bases unmatched to any gene: 7. CDR1 and CDR2 (germline): SGDLS, YYNGEE. The CDR3 sequence is CASSVSGGFDEQYF. The CDR3 DNA is TGTGCCAGCAGCGTGTCGGGGGGTTTCGACGAGCAGTACTTC.

The chain links TRBV29-1 to TRBJ2-5, with TRBD1 identical over 8 bases. Matching the DNA end better, TRBJ2-7 makes the J call doubtful. Germline CDR1 and CDR2: SQVTM and ANQGSEA. This CDR3 is 12 amino acids long. CDR3 protein: CSVGQGLYEQYF. The DNA of the CDR3 is TGCAGCGTCGGACAGGGCCTCTACGAGCAGTACTTC.

The V call is TRBV29-1, the J call TRBJ2-7, with unresolved D. With 0 bases removed from V and 5 bases from J, the gap between germline ends came to 11 bases. Germline V gene sequence: CDR1 SQVTM, CDR2 ANQGSEA. The CDR3 length is 13 residues. The CDR3 region is CSVEDDPLDEQYF. The CDR3 coding sequence is TGCAGCGTTGAAGATGACCCCCTGGACGAGCAGTACTTC.

V usage is TRBV5-6 and J usage is TRBJ2-1, with 11 positions matching TRBD2. CDR1 is SGHDT, CDR2 YYEEEE, per germline. Trimming at V came to 4 bases and at J to 5 bases, leaving 5 bases not matched to a gene. The CDR3 sequence is 15 residues long. This CDR3 reads CASSLTSGVNNEQFF. CDR3 nucleotides: TGTGCCAGCAGCCTGACTAGCGGGGTGAACAATGAGCAGTTCTTC.

With regard to this clone: Different DNA sequences within this sample yield the same CDR3. This chain links TRBV11-2 with TRBJ2-1; TRBD2 matches at 9 bases. Germline V CDR1 and CDR2: SGHAT, FQNNGV. This CDR3 contains 16 residues. Unmatched junction bases numbered 6, after V lost 6 bases and J lost 0 bases. The CDR3 is CASSLGLASSYNEQFF. CDR3 DNA sequence: TGTGCCAGCAGTCTAGGACTAGCGAGCTCCTACAATGAGCAGTTCTTC.

This clone was seen once. The V and J genes are TRBV4-2 and TRBJ2-2; tentatively, D is TRBD2 (5 bases). The V end lost 1 base, the J end lost 6 bases, and 12 bases lay between the germline ends. CDR1 and CDR2 (germline): LGHNA, YNFKEQ. The CDR3 runs 15 residues. The CDR3 DNA is TGTGCCAGCAGCCAAGCAGAGGGCAGTCCCGGGGAGCTGTTTTTT. It encodes CASSQAEGSPGELFF.

A note on this clone: Its ends do not fully match the called genes, so a read error is possible. V usage is TRBV23-1 and J usage is TRBJ2-7; 14 bases map to TRBD2. TRBV23-1 qualifies as an ORF whose function is uncertain. The CDR3 spans 16 residues. In DNA form, the CDR3 reads TGCGCCAGCAGTCCAACCCTGGAGGGGACTAGCGGGAGAGTGTGCTTC. Translating gives CASSPTLEGTSGRVCF.

V usage is TRBV2 and J usage is TRBJ2-1; maybe TRBD2 (6 bases). V was trimmed by 2 bases and J by 8 bases, leaving 13 bases between them. This CDR3 is built from 14 residues. CDR1 and CDR2 (germline): SNHLY, FYNNEI. The CDR3 reads CASSELREWDEQFF. The CDR3 nucleotides are TGTGCCAGCAGTGAATTACGGGAGTGGGATGAGCAGTTCTTC.

V and J are TRBV5-4 and TRBJ2-7; D is ambiguous. Between the trimmed V and J ends, which lost 0 bases and 0 bases, there was a span of 7 bases. Germline-derived CDR1 and CDR2 are SGHNT and YYREEE (reference sequence). There are 14 residues in the CDR3. This CDR3 is CASSLGSLSYEQYF. The CDR3 DNA is TGTGCCAGCAGCTTGGGCAGCCTCTCCTACGAGCAGTACTTC. Supplemented by reference TRBV5-4 and TRBJ2-7, the full variable domain reads ETGVTQSPTHLIKTRGQQVTLRCSSQSGHNTVSWYQQALGQGPQFIFQYYREEENGRGNFPPRFSGLQFPNYSSELNVNALELDDSALYLCASSLGSLSYEQYFGPGTRLTVT.

The V gene is TRBV7-8, the J gene TRBJ2-1; 14 nucleotides align to TRBD2. The CDR3 is 18 amino acids. Germline lookup yields CDR1 SGHVS and CDR2 FQNEAQ. The junction had 9 bases not matched to a gene; V was cut back by 5 bases and J by 3 bases. The CDR3 bases are TGTGCCAGCAGCCCCCGACTAGCGGGAGGGCCAGTCTACAATGAGCAGTTCTTC. It yields the protein CASSPRLAGGPVYNEQFF.